This T cell receptor (beta chain) was sequenced for a study (dated by TCRdb to between 2014 and 2017). About the investigation overall: The study tested whether tumor-infiltrating Tregs in breast cancer are recruited from blood Tregs or converted in situ from other CD4+ T cell subsets. The investigation overall reported the following: Rather than covering whole repertoires, validation in the larger cohort was restricted to a single TCR beta V-J rearrangement. Tumor memory CD4+ T cell TCR gene usage was found to cluster with blood and lymph node memory CD4+ cells and with lymph node naive CD4+ cells. The greatest overlap of tumor-infiltrating Treg TCR alpha and beta sequences was observed with tumor naive CD4+ T cells, followed by blood naive CD4+ T cells.

The Miltenyi Naive CD4+ T Cell Isolation kit was used to purify naive CD4+ T cells, and CD25 microbeads were used to remove Tregs. Tregs, naive and memory CD4+ T cells from tumor, blood and ipsilateral draining lymph nodes of a few breast cancer patients underwent full-length TCR alpha and beta sequencing. Tumor tissue and lymph nodes from ipsilateral axillary dissection were perfused with PBS, minced and digested with collagenase I and hyaluronidase. FACS confirmed that the sorted cell populations were more than 90% pure. This clonotype was observed a few times. Its antigen is not yet known. No qualities accompany the bases; no much larger clone lies one base away. Full-length TCR variable regions were amplified by 5' RACE PCR with constant-region reverse primers, followed by semi-nested PCR with Nested Universal Primer A. The ReliaPrep RNA Cell Miniprep System was used to extract total RNA, which was then reverse transcribed into 5'RACE-ready cDNA with the SMARTer RACE 5'/3' Kit. Multiplex adaptors were used to barcode the full-length TCR alpha and beta libraries, which were then sequenced on an Illumina MiSeq. Per the original workflow: Sequencing data were pooled across the five patients for each of nine subset-tissue groups and compared by unsupervised clustering of TCR gene usage. The Morisita-Horn index was used to calculate repertoire similarity, with shared sequences weighted according to their contribution to each repertoire. Starting from the raw public reads, TCRdb applied fastp trimming at Q25, assembled clones with MiXCR and retained in-frame beta chains. Here each entry gathers all rows of one CDR3 protein and keeps the most common genes and DNA. The V and J calls follow TCRdb's processing rather than the paper's. Here the sample has about 53,000 distinct CDR3 sequences; approximately 25% occur a single time. The top ten clonotypes cover around 3% of the sample.

The CDR3, cysteine through phenylalanine, is 13 amino acids long. Only the CDR3 DNA is retained, 39 bases long and in frame from the first base. Trimming costs V 9 bases and J 6 bases, and their ends lie 16 bases apart. CDR1 and CDR2 are read off the germline V gene as MNHNS and SASEGT. The V and J genes are TRBV6-1 and TRBJ2-3, with the D gene not clear enough to name. This clonotype was obtained from a female donor with breast cancer. The sample was tumor-infiltrating naive CD4+ T cells sorted from the breast tumor. The cell subset or site label corresponds to: naive CD4+ T cells, CD4+CD45RA+CD25-. The base sequence is TGTGCCAGTTCCCCCCAGCTTGGCGATACGCAGTATTTT. It translates as CASSPQLGDTQYF.